The T cell receptor beta chain described here comes from a study of Graves' ophthalmopathy and Graves' hyperthyroidism. Overall study context: No treatment had been given when peripheral blood was collected at initial diagnosis. General study results and limits: Most clonotypes expanded in thyroid above 0.001 frequency were present in blood too.

Ophthalmopathy in the donors was of moderate-to-severe activity, with CAS ≥3, NOSPECS ≥4 and duration under 3 months. Germline CDR1 and CDR2: SGHRS and YFSETQ. CDR3 length: 13 amino acids. Trimming removed 0 bases at V and 10 bases at J, with 8 bases between. Scientists amplified the TCR beta CDR3 regions from RNA transcripts. Second-round multiplex PCR came after first-round RT-PCR with HTBI primers. TCRdb called the multiplex PCR reads again in MiXCR, with one record for every CDR3 protein. The sample contains almost 750,000 distinct CDR3 sequences, roughly 40% of which appear only once. On this clonotype: Its target is unknown.

This clonotype was sampled from an adult man with Graves' ophthalmopathy. The sample consisted of peripheral blood. This chain uses TRBV5-1 with TRBJ1-6; no clear D gene. The CDR3 DNA reads TGCGCCAGCAGCTTGGGGAGTGAGTCACCCCTCCACTTT. The encoded protein is CASSLGSESPLHF.